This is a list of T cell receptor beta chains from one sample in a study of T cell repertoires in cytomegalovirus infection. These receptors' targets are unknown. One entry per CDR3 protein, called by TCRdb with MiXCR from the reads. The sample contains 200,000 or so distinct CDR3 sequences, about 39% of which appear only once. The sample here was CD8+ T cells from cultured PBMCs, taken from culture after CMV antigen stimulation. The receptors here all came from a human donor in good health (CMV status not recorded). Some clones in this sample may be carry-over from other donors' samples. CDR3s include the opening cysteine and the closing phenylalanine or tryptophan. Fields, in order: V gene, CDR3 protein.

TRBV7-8,CASSLDLGSGEPQHF
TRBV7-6,CASSLAPAYEQYF
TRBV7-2,CASSPLFSELAAYNEQFF
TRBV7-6,CASRRGLAGGADTQYF
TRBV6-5,CASSQTGTGNYEQYF
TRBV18,CASSPIAASPHEQYF
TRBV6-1,CASSDPGQEVGQFF
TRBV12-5,CASGLVVGATNEKLFF
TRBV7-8,CASSLPQRGLTTDTQYF
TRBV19,CASSIRGAVQPQHF
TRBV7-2,CASSLVRETYEQYF
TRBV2,CASSVSRDRGSSNQPQHF
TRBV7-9,CASSSRDRVGNEQFF
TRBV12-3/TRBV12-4,CASRSGTGLNEQYF
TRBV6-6,CASSRGAANEKLFF
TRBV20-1,CSARDLTGRSYEQYF
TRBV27,CASSSLRDRINQPQHF
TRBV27,CASKGGGDNEQFF
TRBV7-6,CASSYTGLNEQFF
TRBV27,CASSLEGKRGATYEQYF
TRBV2,CATSAGYSYEQYF
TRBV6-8,CASSYKAGDEQYF
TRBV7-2,CASSLKTVYSYNEQFF
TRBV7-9,CASSLAFRGTSTDTQYF
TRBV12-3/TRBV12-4,CASRRQGWKVGTGELFF
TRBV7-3,CASSFGTAGLGETQYF
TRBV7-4,CASSFPDREEQYF
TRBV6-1,CASTQPDRLSTHEQYF
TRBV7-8,CASSFQSGTDTQYF
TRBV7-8,CASSLAGRGGHYGYTF
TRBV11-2,CASSLGLAGGQETQYF
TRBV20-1,CSASEERGATYEQYF
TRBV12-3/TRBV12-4,CASSLAPGLAGAYNEQFF
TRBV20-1,CSAKRGGSYNEQFF
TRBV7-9,CASSQRNPGQNYEQYF
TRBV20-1,CSARGAGELFF
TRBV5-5,CASSLEPSANQPQHF
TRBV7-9,CASSRVGGQGAYEQYF
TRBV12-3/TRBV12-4,CASSHGGAATEAFF
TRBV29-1,CSVETGYQETQYF
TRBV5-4,CASSTGQGGADTQYF
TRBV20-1,CSAFVADGDQQYF
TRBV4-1,CASSQATGSNYGDTF
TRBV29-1,CSVEDVGQGVLESYNEQFF
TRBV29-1,CSVEAVPAGYTF
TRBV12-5,CASGLVPTYANEQFF
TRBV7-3,CASSPLASPYNEQFF
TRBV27,CASSSDGRAIETQYF
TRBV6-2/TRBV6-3,CASSENYEQYF